The rows below give T cell receptor beta chains drawn from one sample of a study of metastatic and nonmetastatic thyroid tumors. TCRdb redid the clone calls on the PCR reads using MiXCR. The sample holds about 53,000 clones, approximately 22% seen once. Sequenced material: blood. Receptors originate from a female donor with papillary thyroid cancer or a benign thyroid nodule (not recorded which). Some clones in this sample may be carry-over from other donors' samples. CDR3s include the opening cysteine and the closing phenylalanine or tryptophan. The D gene is left open where the match is weak. Some rows mark clone size as missing; the rest say once, few, many or name a class of expanded clone.

j_gene | d_gene | abundance | v_gene | len | CDR3nt | CDR3aa
TRBJ2-7 | TRBD1 | - | TRBV4-1 | 17 | TGCGCCAGCAGCCTGTTACAGGGGGCGGCAAGCTCCTACGAGCAGTACTTC | CASSLLQGAASSYEQYF
TRBJ2-2 | - | - | TRBV20-1 | 14 | TGCAGTGCTAGAGATCGTCGGAGCATCGGGGAGCTGTTTTTT | CSARDRRSIGELFF
TRBJ2-7 | TRBD2 | - | TRBV20-1 | 16 | TGCAGTGCTATATGTCCTGGACTAGCGGGAGACTACGAGCAGTACTTC | CSAICPGLAGDYEQYF
TRBJ2-2 | TRBD1 | few | TRBV5-6 | 14 | TGTGCCAGCAGCTCGGACAGGGCAGCCGGGGAGCTGTTTTTT | CASSSDRAAGELFF
TRBJ2-1 | - | many | TRBV9 | 18 | TGTGCCAGCAGCGTAGACGGCAGGAAAGGACAACGCTACAATGAGCAGTTCTTC | CASSVDGRKGQRYNEQFF
TRBJ1-2 | - | many | TRBV25-1 | 13 | TGTGCCAGCAGACCACGACCTGTATATGGCTACACCTTC | CASRPRPVYGYTF
TRBJ1-4 | - | - | TRBV27 | 14 | TGTGCCAGCAGTTTATCGCAGGGCTTTGAAAATCTGATTTTT | CASSLSQGFENLIF
TRBJ1-5 | - | few | TRBV12-3/TRBV12-4 | 22 | TGTGCCAGCAGTATAGTCCGCAGGGTTTCTGGGGCCCTGGAGGGGAAAAATCAGCCCCAGCATTTT | CASSIVRRVSGALEGKNQPQHF
TRBJ2-1 | TRBD2 | many | TRBV6-1 | 16 | TGTGCCAGCAACCCCCGGACTAGCGAGTATTACAATGAGCAGTTCTTC | CASNPRTSEYYNEQFF
TRBJ2-3 | - | many | TRBV9 | 13 | TGTGCCAGCAGCGTGACCCCCACAGATACGCAGTATTTT | CASSVTPTDTQYF
TRBJ2-1 | - | many | TRBV9 | 14 | TGTGCCAGCAGCGACCGGGACCCCTCGGATGAGCAGTTCTTC | CASSDRDPSDEQFF
TRBJ1-5 | - | many | TRBV30 | 14 | TGTGCCTGGAGTGTGGGGACACCGAATCAGCCCCAGCATTTT | CAWSVGTPNQPQHF
TRBJ2-3 | TRBD2 | - | TRBV6-4 | 15 | TGTGCCAGCAGTTTCCTAGCGGGGTGCACATATACGCAGTATTTT | CASSFLAGCTYTQYF
TRBJ1-2 | TRBD1 | few | TRBV6-5 | 17 | TGTGCCAGCAGTTACGCCGGGACAGGGAGGCTGGACTATGGCTACACCTTC | CASSYAGTGRLDYGYTF
TRBJ2-3 | TRBD1 | many | TRBV28 | 15 | TGTGCCAGCAGTCAATCGACAGGGGGCGCAGATACGCAGTATTTT | CASSQSTGGADTQYF
TRBJ2-2 | - | many | TRBV6-6 | 14 | TGTGCCAGCACTTACCGACCGAACACCGGGGAGCTGTTTTTT | CASTYRPNTGELFF
TRBJ2-3 | TRBD2 | - | TRBV24-1 | 16 | TGTGCAACCAGTGCCATTGGGACTATCTACGCGGATACGCAGTATTTT | CATSAIGTIYADTQYF
TRBJ1-5 | - | many | TRBV7-8 | 14 | TGTGCCAGCAGCTCCACCGGAAGGGATCAGCCCCAGCATTTT | CASSSTGRDQPQHF
TRBJ1-2 | - | many | TRBV5-1 | 14 | TGCGCCAGCAGCTTCGGGGAGCTAGGCTATGGCTACACCTTC | CASSFGELGYGYTF
TRBJ2-1 | - | many | TRBV11-3 | 14 | TGTGCCAGCAGCTCCCAGACGAGATTAGATGAGCAGTTCTTC | CASSSQTRLDEQFF
TRBJ2-7 | TRBD1 | many | TRBV12-3/TRBV12-4 | 15 | TGTGCCAGCAGTTTGGGAAAGGGGGCAGATTACGAGCAGTACTTC | CASSLGKGADYEQYF
TRBJ2-3 | - | many | TRBV11-1 | 17 | TGTGCCAGCAGCCAACCGACCTGGGACCGCCCCACAGATACGCAGTATTTT | CASSQPTWDRPTDTQYF
TRBJ2-3 | - | many | TRBV5-1 | 13 | TGCGCCAGCAGCAAGGATCAGGTAGATACGCAGTATTTT | CASSKDQVDTQYF
TRBJ2-1 | TRBD2 | many | TRBV5-4 | 16 | TGTGCCAGCAGCTTGGGTGTAGCGGGAGACTACAATGAGCAGTTCTTC | CASSLGVAGDYNEQFF
TRBJ2-1 | TRBD2 | many | TRBV20-1 | 13 | TGCAGTGCTAGCGGGAGGGCCCGCAATGAGCAGTTCTTC | CSASGRARNEQFF
TRBJ1-1 | TRBD1 | many | TRBV12-3/TRBV12-4 | 14 | TGTGCCAGCAAGCTACAGGGGTTGAACACTGAAGCTTTCTTT | CASKLQGLNTEAFF
TRBJ2-7 | - | many | TRBV10-2 | 11 | TGCGCCAGCAGTGAGGGCTACGAGCAGTACTTC | CASSEGYEQYF
TRBJ1-4 | - | - | TRBV6-1 | 14 | TGTGCCAGCAGGGTTGACAGGCATAATGAAAAACTGTTTTTT | CASRVDRHNEKLFF
TRBJ2-6 | - | many | TRBV28 | 20 | TGTGCCAGCAGTCGGACCTACCTACCCCTCCTAAGCTCTGGGGCCAACGTCCTGACTTTC | CASSRTYLPLLSSGANVLTF
TRBJ2-7 | - | many | TRBV5-5 | 12 | TGTGCCAGCAGGAACGAAGCTGTCGAGCAGTACTTC | CASRNEAVEQYF
TRBJ2-7 | - | many | TRBV2 | 14 | TGTGCCAGCAGTGAAAGGAGGGCCCGAGACGAGCAGTACTTC | CASSERRARDEQYF